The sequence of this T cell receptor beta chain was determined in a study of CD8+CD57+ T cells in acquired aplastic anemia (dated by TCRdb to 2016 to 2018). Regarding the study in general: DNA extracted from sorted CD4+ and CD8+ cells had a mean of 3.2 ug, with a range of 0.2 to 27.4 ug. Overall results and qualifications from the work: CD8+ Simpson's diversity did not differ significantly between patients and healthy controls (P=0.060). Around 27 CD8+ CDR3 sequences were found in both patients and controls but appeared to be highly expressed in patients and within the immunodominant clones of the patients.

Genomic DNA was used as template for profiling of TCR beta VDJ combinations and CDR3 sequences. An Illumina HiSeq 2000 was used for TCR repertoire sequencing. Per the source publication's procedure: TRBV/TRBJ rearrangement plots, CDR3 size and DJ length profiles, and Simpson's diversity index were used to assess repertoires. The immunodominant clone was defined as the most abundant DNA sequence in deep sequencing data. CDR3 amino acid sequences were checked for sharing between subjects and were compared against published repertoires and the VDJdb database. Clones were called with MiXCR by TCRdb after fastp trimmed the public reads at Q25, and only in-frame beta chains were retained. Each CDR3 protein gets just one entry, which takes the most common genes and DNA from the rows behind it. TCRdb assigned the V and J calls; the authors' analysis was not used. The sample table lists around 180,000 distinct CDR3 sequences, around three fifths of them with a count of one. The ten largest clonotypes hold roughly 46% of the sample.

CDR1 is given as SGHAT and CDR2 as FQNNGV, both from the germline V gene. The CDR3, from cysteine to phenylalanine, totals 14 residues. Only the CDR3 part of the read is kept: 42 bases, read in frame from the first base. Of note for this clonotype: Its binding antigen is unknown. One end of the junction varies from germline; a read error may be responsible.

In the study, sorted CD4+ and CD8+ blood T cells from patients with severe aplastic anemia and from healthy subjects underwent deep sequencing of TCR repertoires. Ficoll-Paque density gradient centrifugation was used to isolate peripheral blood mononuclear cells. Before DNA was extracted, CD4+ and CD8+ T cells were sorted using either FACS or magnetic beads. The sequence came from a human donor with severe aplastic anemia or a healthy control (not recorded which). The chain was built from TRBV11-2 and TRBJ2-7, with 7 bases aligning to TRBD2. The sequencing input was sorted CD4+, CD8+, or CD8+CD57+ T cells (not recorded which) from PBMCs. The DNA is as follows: TGTGCCAGCACCCCGACGTACCTAATGACTAGCCCAAACTTC. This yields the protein CASTPTYLMTSPNF.